The rows below give T cell receptor beta chains drawn from one sample of a study of OX40 agonist ivuxolimab in advanced cancers. The data were produced by immunoSEQ multiplex PCR, yet TCRdb's version contains in-frame clones alone and is incomplete. This sample yields roughly 60,000 clones, of which roughly 80% are seen a single time; roughly 3.5% belongs to the top ten. The sample here was CD4+ or CD8+ T cells sorted from blood, taken in a trial of the OX40 agonist ivuxolimab. These receptors were collected from an adult with an advanced solid tumor such as melanoma, head and neck, liver or kidney cancer. Both conserved end residues are part of each CDR3. The order of the fields is V gene, D gene, clone size, J gene, CDR3 protein, CDR3 DNA. A D gene is named only where the DNA matches it firmly. Rows may omit the clone size; those that give it use once, few, many or a size class.

>TRBV19|NA|few|TRBJ2-7
CASSATGSYEQYF
TGTGCCAGTAGCGCTACAGGGTCCTACGAGCAGTACTTC
>TRBV7-2|TRBD2|NA|TRBJ2-1
CASSPRSGKHNEQFF
TGTGCCAGCAGCCCCAGGAGCGGGAAGCACAATGAGCAGTTCTTC
>TRBV30|NA|NA|TRBJ2-3
CAWMGDTQYF
TGTGCCTGGATGGGCGATACGCAGTATTTT
>TRBV11-2|NA|NA|TRBJ2-7
CASSPVAGRSSYEQYF
TGTGCCAGCAGCCCGGTTGCGGGGCGGAGCTCCTACGAGCAGTACTTC
>TRBV7-9|TRBD1|NA|TRBJ1-2
CASSSITGGVYGYTF
TGTGCCAGCAGCTCAATTACAGGGGGGGTCTATGGCTACACCTTC
>TRBV9|TRBD2|NA|TRBJ2-3
CASSVAGGPTDTQYF
TGTGCCAGCAGCGTAGCGGGAGGGCCCACAGATACGCAGTATTTT
>TRBV2|NA|NA|TRBJ2-5
CASSVGGTQYF
TGTGCCAGCAGTGTCGGGGGGACCCAGTACTTC
>TRBV13|NA|few|TRBJ2-3
CASSLVATSTDTQYF
TGTGCCAGCAGCTTAGTGGCAACTTCCACAGATACGCAGTATTTT
>TRBV10-3|TRBD2|NA|TRBJ2-2
CAITATSGHTGELFF
TGTGCCATCACCGCGACTAGCGGACACACCGGGGAGCTGTTTTTT
>TRBV18|NA|NA|TRBJ2-7
CASSPADTRTYEQYF
TGTGCCAGCTCACCTGCGGACACTCGTACCTACGAGCAGTACTTC
>TRBV20-1|NA|NA|TRBJ2-1
CSASGTEVFF
TGCAGTGCTAGTGGAACCGAAGTATTCTTC
>TRBV18|NA|NA|TRBJ2-1
CASFTEGSYNEQFF
TGTGCCAGCTTTACAGAAGGCTCCTACAATGAGCAGTTCTTC
>TRBV9|NA|NA|TRBJ2-3
CASSVRGARDTQYF
TGTGCCAGCAGCGTCAGAGGGGCCAGAGATACGCAGTATTTT
>TRBV18|NA|few|TRBJ1-1
CASSPGFWGTEAFF
TGTGCCAGCTCACCCGGTTTTTGGGGCACTGAAGCTTTCTTT
>TRBV11-2|NA|NA|TRBJ2-7
CASSPFAGYEQYF
TGTGCCAGCAGCCCTTTCGCCGGTTACGAGCAGTACTTC
>TRBV7-9|NA|NA|TRBJ2-1
CASSYRDPPYNEQFF
TGTGCCAGCAGTTACCGGGACCCCCCGTACAATGAGCAGTTCTTC
>TRBV28|TRBD2|NA|TRBJ2-7
CASRLGGGGGTYEQYF
TGTGCCAGCAGACTTGGGGGGGGAGGCGGTACCTACGAGCAGTACTTC
>TRBV6-1|NA|NA|TRBJ2-6
CASSIQSSGANVLTF
TGTGCCAGCAGTATACAGAGCTCTGGGGCCAACGTCCTGACTTTC
>TRBV18|NA|NA|TRBJ2-2
CASSPLRGYGGELFF
TGTGCCAGCTCACCACTCAGGGGTTACGGCGGGGAGCTGTTTTTT
>TRBV18|NA|NA|TRBJ2-7
CASSPPLQSSYEQYF
TGTGCCAGCTCACCACCTCTGCAGAGCTCCTACGAGCAGTACTTC
>TRBV6-1|NA|NA|TRBJ2-1
CASSVWGNNEQFF
TGTGCCAGCAGTGTTTGGGGAAACAATGAGCAGTTCTTC
>TRBV7-9|NA|NA|TRBJ2-7
CASSPNRGGPYEQYF
TGTGCCAGCAGCCCCAATCGTGGGGGCCCGTACGAGCAGTACTTC
>TRBV7-9|NA|NA|TRBJ2-7
CASSPLEQYF
TGTGCCAGCAGCCCTCTCGAGCAGTACTTC
>TRBV2|TRBD1|once|TRBJ2-7
CASKAPTGLSEQYF
TGTGCCTCAAAAGCCCCGACAGGGCTGAGCGAGCAGTACTTC
>TRBV6-6|NA|NA|TRBJ2-7
CASGGGLVEQYF
TGTGCCAGTGGAGGCGGGTTGGTCGAGCAGTACTTC
>TRBV2|TRBD2|NA|TRBJ2-2
CASSSSGRESGELFF
TGTGCCAGCAGTTCTAGCGGGAGGGAGTCCGGGGAGCTGTTTTTT
>TRBV6-1|NA|NA|TRBJ1-4
CASSETTVNEKLFF
TGTGCCAGCAGTGAGACGACAGTAAATGAAAAACTGTTTTTT
>TRBV6-6|NA|NA|TRBJ2-7
CASSNREGDYEQYF
TGTGCCAGCAGCAACAGGGAGGGGGACTACGAGCAGTACTTC
>TRBV6-1|NA|few|TRBJ2-1
CASSEGNGYNEQFF
TGTGCCAGCAGTGAAGGGAATGGGTACAATGAGCAGTTCTTC
>TRBV11-3|NA|NA|TRBJ1-1
CASSLGGSGKDEAFF
TGTGCCAGCAGCTTAGGGGGGAGCGGCAAGGATGAAGCTTTCTTT
>TRBV28|TRBD1|NA|TRBJ2-2
CASSLWRQGPNTGELFF
TGTGCCAGCAGTTTATGGAGACAGGGCCCGAACACCGGGGAGCTGTTTTTT
>TRBV4-1|TRBD1|NA|TRBJ2-7
CASSQDGQGTTYEQYF
TGCGCCAGCAGCCAAGACGGACAGGGAACAACCTACGAGCAGTACTTC
>TRBV11-2|NA|NA|TRBJ2-1
CASSPLTGKSYNEQFF
TGTGCCAGCAGCCCACTAACAGGGAAATCCTACAATGAGCAGTTCTTC
>TRBV7-3|NA|NA|TRBJ2-2
CASSPTDRTGELFF
TGTGCCAGCAGCCCCACCGACAGGACCGGGGAGCTGTTTTTT
>TRBV2|TRBD2|NA|TRBJ2-3
CASRFTRLAGGLTDTQYF
TGTGCCAGCAGATTTACGAGACTAGCGGGAGGTTTGACAGATACGCAGTATTTT
>TRBV7-8|NA|NA|TRBJ2-7
CASSPTKRTDEQYF
TGTGCCAGCAGCCCTACCAAACGGACGGACGAGCAGTACTTC
>TRBV30|TRBD1|NA|TRBJ1-2
CAWWGSGTDNDYGYTF
TGTGCCTGGTGGGGATCCGGGACAGACAATGACTATGGCTACACCTTC
>TRBV6-4|TRBD1|NA|TRBJ2-5
CASKAGTGKETQYF
TGTGCCAGCAAGGCCGGGACAGGGAAAGAGACCCAGTACTTC
>TRBV28|TRBD1|NA|TRBJ1-2
CASRLGQENLYGYTF
TGTGCCAGCAGGTTGGGACAGGAAAACCTCTATGGCTACACCTTC
>TRBV28|NA|once|TRBJ2-2
CASSSRGASTVHTGELFF
TGTGCCAGCAGTTCCCGGGGTGCCTCGACAGTCCACACCGGGGAGCTGTTTTTT
>TRBV6-4|NA|once|TRBJ1-1
CASSPSMGTMNTEAFF
TGTGCCAGCAGCCCCTCAATGGGTACCATGAACACTGAAGCTTTCTTT
>TRBV7-2|NA|NA|TRBJ2-1
CASSQVDEQFF
TGTGCCAGCAGCCAGGTGGATGAGCAGTTCTTC
>TRBV28|NA|NA|TRBJ2-7
CASSSELVDPFYEQYF
TGTGCCAGCAGTTCCGAACTAGTGGACCCATTCTACGAGCAGTACTTC
>TRBV5-1|NA|once|TRBJ1-1
CASRLLGTEAFF
TGCGCCAGCAGACTATTAGGGACTGAAGCTTTCTTT
>TRBV6-1|TRBD2|NA|TRBJ2-4
CASSGALIAGAAFGKNIQYF
TGTGCCAGCAGTGGTGCCCTGATAGCGGGGGCCGCTTTCGGCAAAAACATTCAGTACTTC
>TRBV28|NA|NA|TRBJ1-2
CASSKGGGAGYGYTF
TGTGCCAGCAGTAAGGGAGGCGGGGCAGGCTATGGCTACACCTTC
>TRBV27|NA|NA|TRBJ1-6
CASSLIDSPLHF
TGTGCCAGCAGTTTAATAGATTCACCCCTCCACTTT